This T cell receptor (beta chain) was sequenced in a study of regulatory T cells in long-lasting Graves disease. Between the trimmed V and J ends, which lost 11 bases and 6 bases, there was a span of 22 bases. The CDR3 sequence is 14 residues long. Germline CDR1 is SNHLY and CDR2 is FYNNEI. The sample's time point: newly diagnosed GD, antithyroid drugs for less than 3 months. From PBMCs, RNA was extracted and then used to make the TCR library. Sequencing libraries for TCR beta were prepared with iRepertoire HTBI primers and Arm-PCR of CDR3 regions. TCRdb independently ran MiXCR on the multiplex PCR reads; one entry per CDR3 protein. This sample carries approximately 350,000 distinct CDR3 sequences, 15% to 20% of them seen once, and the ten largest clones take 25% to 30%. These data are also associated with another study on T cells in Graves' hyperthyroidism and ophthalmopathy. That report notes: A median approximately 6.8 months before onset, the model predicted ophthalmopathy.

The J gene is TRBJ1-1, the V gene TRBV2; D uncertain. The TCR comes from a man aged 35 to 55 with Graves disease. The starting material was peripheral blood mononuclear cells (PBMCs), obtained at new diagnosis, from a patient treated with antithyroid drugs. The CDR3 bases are TGTGCCGGCCGCCCCCTACAGCCTAACTCTGAAGCTTTCTTT. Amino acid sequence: CAGRPLQPNSEAFF. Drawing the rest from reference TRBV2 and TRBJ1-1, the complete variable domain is EPEVTQTPSHQVTQMGQEVILRCVPISNHLYFYWYRQILGQKVEFLVSFYNNEISEKSEIFDDQFSVERPDGSNFTLKIRSTKLEDSAMYFCAGRPLQPNSEAFFGQGTRLTVV.